This is a list of T cell receptor beta chains from one sample in a study of blood T cell repertoires in COVID-19. Method: immunoSEQ multiplex PCR; TCRdb's copy keeps in-frame clones and lacks some. This sample has 80,000 to 95,000 clones, with about 85% found just once. Sample: peripheral blood. These receptor sequences come from a man of 80 years or more with active or convalescent COVID-19. Both conserved end residues are part of each CDR3. A D gene is named only where the DNA matches it firmly. Clone size, where shown, is once, few, many, or a class for clones that have expanded.

j_gene | abundance | d_gene | v_gene | CDR3aa | CDR3nt
TRBJ2-5 | - | TRBD2 | TRBV27 | CASSLGGSGATTQYF | TGTGCCAGCAGTTTAGGTGGTAGCGGGGCCACGACCCAGTACTTC
TRBJ2-5 | - | - | TRBV2 | CASSGGGRLDRRQRETQYF | TGTGCCAGCAGTGGGGGGGGGCGGTTAGACCGACGCCAGCGAGAGACCCAGTACTTC
TRBJ1-2 | - | - | TRBV6-6 | CASSPTPDLYGYTF | TGTGCCAGCAGTCCGACACCGGACTTATATGGCTACACCTTC
TRBJ2-7 | - | - | TRBV7-2 | CASSSPRRDSGDPWEQYF | TGTGCCAGCTCTTCCCCCAGACGGGATAGCGGTGACCCTTGGGAGCAGTACTTC
TRBJ1-2 | - | - | TRBV5-4 | CASSFPVDYGYTF | TGTGCCAGCAGCTTCCCCGTTGACTATGGCTACACCTTC
TRBJ1-2 | - | - | TRBV5-1 | CASSLETGYSYGYTF | TGCGCCAGCAGCTTGGAAACAGGGTACAGCTATGGCTACACCTTC
TRBJ1-2 | once | TRBD1 | TRBV5-8 | CASSLLTGGANGYTF | TGTGCCAGCAGCTTGCTCACAGGGGGCGCAAACGGCTACACCTTC
TRBJ2-1 | - | - | TRBV3-1/TRBV3-2 | CASSPRPSSPGEQFF | TGTGCCAGCAGCCCGAGGCCTAGCAGCCCGGGGGAGCAGTTCTTC
TRBJ1-2 | - | TRBD1 | TRBV28 | CASMVPGQGNSGYTF | TGTGCCAGCATGGTCCCGGGACAGGGTAACAGTGGCTACACCTTC
TRBJ1-1 | - | - | TRBV6-2/TRBV6-3 | CASIPRVPATEAFF | TGTGCCAGCATCCCGAGAGTCCCTGCCACTGAAGCTTTCTTT
TRBJ2-7 | - | TRBD1 | TRBV19 | CASSQTGASYEQYF | TGTGCCAGTAGTCAGACAGGGGCCTCCTACGAGCAGTACTTC
TRBJ1-5 | - | - | TRBV12-3/TRBV12-4 | CASSFREAQPQHF | TGTGCCAGCAGTTTTAGGGAGGCTCAGCCCCAGCATTTT
TRBJ2-5 | - | - | TRBV29-1 | CSVVFRAPNSQETQYF | TGCAGCGTTGTGTTCAGGGCCCCGAATTCCCAAGAGACCCAGTACTTC
TRBJ2-2 | - | TRBD2 | TRBV30 | CASRTSGGLSGELFF | TGTGCCTCCAGGACTAGCGGGGGGCTCAGCGGGGAGCTGTTTTTT
TRBJ2-1 | - | - | TRBV6-1 | CASSEPNPGQFF | TGTGCCAGCAGTGAGCCTAACCCGGGGCAGTTCTTC
TRBJ2-7 | - | TRBD1 | TRBV7-2 | CASSPRTGGKYEQYF | TGTGCCAGCAGCCCCCGGACAGGGGGGAAGTACGAGCAGTACTTC
TRBJ1-5 | - | - | TRBV12-3/TRBV12-4 | CASSLQGNQPQHF | TGTGCCAGCAGTTTACAGGGTAATCAGCCCCAGCATTTT
TRBJ2-7 | - | - | TRBV5-6 | CASSFFSYEQYF | TGTGCCAGCAGCTTCTTCTCCTACGAGCAGTACTTC
TRBJ1-1 | - | - | TRBV20-1 | CSASSSFEGNTEAFF | TGCAGTGCTAGTAGTTCGTTTGAGGGGAACACTGAAGCTTTCTTT
TRBJ1-2 | - | TRBD1 | TRBV7-9 | CASSRNTGQGVGYGYTF | TGTGCCAGCAGCCGAAACACGGGACAGGGGGTCGGCTATGGCTACACCTTC
TRBJ1-2 | - | - | TRBV12-3/TRBV12-4 | CASTAGAYGYTF | TGTGCCAGCACCGCGGGTGCCTATGGCTACACCTTC
TRBJ1-1 | few | - | TRBV5-1 | CASSLLGGERSEAFF | TGCGCCAGCAGCTTGCTCGGGGGTGAACGGTCTGAAGCTTTCTTT
TRBJ2-7 | - | - | TRBV6-2/TRBV6-3 | CASSYSGATSYEQYF | TGTGCCAGCAGTTACTCGGGCGCGACCTCCTACGAGCAGTACTTC
TRBJ2-7 | - | TRBD1 | TRBV28 | CASSPARTGGNEQYF | TGTGCCAGCAGTCCCGCCCGGACAGGGGGCAACGAGCAGTACTTC
TRBJ2-3 | - | - | TRBV2 | CASSGQRGTDTQYF | TGTGCCAGCAGCGGACAGCGAGGCACAGATACGCAGTATTTT
TRBJ2-5 | - | - | TRBV5-8 | CASSLRRGPQETQYF | TGTGCCAGCAGCTTGAGGAGGGGTCCCCAAGAGACCCAGTACTTC
TRBJ1-2 | - | TRBD1 | TRBV23-1 | CASRDYPQGIF | TGCGCCAGCAGGGACTACCCACAGGGGATCTTC
TRBJ2-7 | - | TRBD1 | TRBV3-1/TRBV3-2 | CASSLPGQNYEQYF | TGTGCCAGCAGCCTACCGGGACAGAACTACGAGCAGTACTTC
TRBJ2-5 | - | - | TRBV9 | CASSGAGAETQYF | TGTGCCAGCAGCGGGGCGGGTGCTGAGACCCAGTACTTC
TRBJ1-2 | - | TRBD1 | TRBV6-5 | CASSGQGVTNYGYTF | TGTGCCAGCAGCGGACAGGGGGTTACTAACTATGGCTACACCTTC
TRBJ2-2 | - | - | TRBV7-9 | CASSLWGPDTGELFF | TGTGCCAGCAGCTTATGGGGGCCGGACACCGGGGAGCTGTTTTTT
TRBJ2-5 | - | TRBD2 | TRBV5-1 | CASSLALAGLIQETQYF | TGCGCCAGCAGCTTGGCACTAGCGGGACTTATACAAGAGACCCAGTACTTC
TRBJ2-1 | - | TRBD2 | TRBV4-1 | CASSPSGLAGDYNEQFF | TGCGCCAGCAGCCCCTCCGGCCTAGCGGGGGACTACAATGAGCAGTTCTTC
TRBJ2-7 | - | - | TRBV7-2 | CASSVRNSYEQYF | TGTGCCAGCAGCGTGCGTAACAGCTACGAGCAGTACTTC
TRBJ1-5 | - | - | TRBV7-9 | CASSRGGESSQPQHF | TGTGCCAGCAGCCGAGGCGGGGAGTCCTCCCAGCCCCAGCATTTT
TRBJ1-3 | - | - | TRBV9 | CASSPGPQGGSGNTIYF | TGTGCCAGCAGCCCCGGCCCCCAGGGAGGATCTGGAAACACCATATATTTT
TRBJ2-3 | - | - | TRBV4-3 | CASSQGTSVKADTQYF | TGCGCCAGCAGCCAAGGGACTTCTGTAAAGGCAGATACGCAGTATTTT
TRBJ2-7 | once | - | TRBV10-3 | CAISESGAGPGEAYEQYF | TGTGCCATCAGTGAGTCGGGCGCAGGGCCTGGGGAAGCCTACGAGCAGTACTTC
TRBJ2-7 | - | TRBD2 | TRBV7-6 | CASSVGTSGTYEQYF | TGTGCCAGCAGCGTCGGGACTAGCGGAACCTACGAGCAGTACTTC
TRBJ1-4 | - | - | TRBV6-2/TRBV6-3 | CASSWTKGLSNEKLFF | TGTGCCAGCAGTTGGACGAAGGGGCTTAGTAATGAAAAACTGTTTTTT
TRBJ1-6 | - | - | TRBV5-1 | CASSDGRGSSPLHF | TGCGCCAGCAGCGACGGGAGAGGGAGTTCACCCCTCCACTTT
TRBJ1-1 | - | - | TRBV12-3/TRBV12-4 | CASSFFRDTEAFF | TGTGCCAGCAGTTTTTTCAGGGACACTGAAGCTTTCTTT
TRBJ1-2 | - | TRBD1 | TRBV7-9 | CASSLGGTADNYGYTF | TGTGCCAGCAGCCTCGGCGGGACAGCTGATAACTATGGCTACACCTTC
TRBJ1-1 | once | - | TRBV28 | CASSLGQPLMNTEAFF | TGTGCCAGCAGTTTAGGGCAGCCCCTTATGAACACTGAAGCTTTCTTT
TRBJ2-7 | - | TRBD1 | TRBV29-1 | CSVRQGLSYEQYF | TGCAGCGTTCGACAGGGTTTAAGCTACGAGCAGTACTTC
TRBJ2-2 | - | TRBD2 | TRBV4-2 | CASTRLAGADTGELFF | TGTGCCAGCACCCGCCTAGCGGGGGCCGACACCGGGGAGCTGTTTTTT
TRBJ2-7 | once | - | TRBV3-1/TRBV3-2 | CASSLLRTANEQYF | TGTGCCAGCAGCCTACTCCGGACAGCAAACGAGCAGTACTTC
TRBJ2-2 | - | - | TRBV5-1 | CASSLELGDTGELFF | TGCGCCAGCAGCTTGGAGTTAGGGGACACCGGGGAGCTGTTTTTT
TRBJ1-2 | - | TRBD1 | TRBV4-1 | CASSQPSGSPRDRGIYGYTF | TGCGCCAGCAGCCAACCCTCAGGGTCTCCCAGGGACAGGGGAATCTATGGCTACACCTTC